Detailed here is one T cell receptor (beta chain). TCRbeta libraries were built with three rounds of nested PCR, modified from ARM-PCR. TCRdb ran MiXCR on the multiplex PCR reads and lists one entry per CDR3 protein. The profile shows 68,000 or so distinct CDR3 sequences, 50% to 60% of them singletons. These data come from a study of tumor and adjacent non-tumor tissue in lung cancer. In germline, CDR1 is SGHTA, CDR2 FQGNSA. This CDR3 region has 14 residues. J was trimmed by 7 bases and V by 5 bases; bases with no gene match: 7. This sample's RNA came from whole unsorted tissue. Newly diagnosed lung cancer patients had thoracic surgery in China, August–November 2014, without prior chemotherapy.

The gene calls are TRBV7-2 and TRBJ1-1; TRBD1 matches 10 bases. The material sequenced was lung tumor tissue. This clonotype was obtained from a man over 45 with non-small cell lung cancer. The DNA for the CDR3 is TGTGCCAGCAGCACCGACAGGGGGCGAATTGAAGCTTTCTTT. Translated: CASSTDRGRIEAFF. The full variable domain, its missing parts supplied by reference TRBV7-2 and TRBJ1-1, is GAGVSQSPSNKVTEKGKDVELRCDPISGHTALYWYRQSLGQGLEFLIYFQGNSAPDKSGLPSDRFSAERTGGSVSTLTIQRTQQEDSAVYLCASSTDRGRIEAFFGQGTRLTVV.